This TCR beta chain was recovered during a study of T cell responses to AZD1222 COVID-19 vaccine. Points on this clone: Its antigen is currently unknown.

Whole-study results and caveats: Donors in the cohort were predominantly white British and more often female, and clonal diversity was possibly underestimated. In all cases, repertoires were sampled only after the peak T cell response. Spike-specific TCR breadth and depth rose after two AZD1222 doses.

This CDR3 contains 14 residues. Germline CDR1 GTSNPN, CDR2 SVGIG (reference sequence). The V gene lost 3 bases and the J gene lost 5 bases, with 16 bases spanning the gap. Produced via immunoSEQ multiplex PCR; TCRdb's table is partial and in-frame only. This table holds roughly 200,000 clones, 85% to 95% found once. This chain links TRBV30 with TRBJ1-1; D is undetermined. The source was peripheral blood, collected on day 0 of MenACWY control vaccination. The receptor comes from an adult in good health. The DNA for the CDR3 is TGTGCCTGGAGCCGGGAGACCGTGGGTACTGAAGCTTTCTTT. This codes for CAWSRETVGTEAFF.